The entry below gives a single T cell receptor (beta chain) sequence along with its context. The target antigen is unknown. This sample is drawn from a study of T cell responses to AZD1222 COVID-19 vaccine. Notes on the study in general: The study found Spike-specific TCR breadth and depth rose after two AZD1222 doses. Spike-wide vaccine-associated CD4 TCRs dominated at 160-218 and 743-854. The donor group comprised mostly white British people and more females; the analysis possibly underestimated clonal diversity.

Method: immunoSEQ multiplex PCR; TCRdb's copy keeps in-frame clones and lacks some. The sample includes about 180,000 clones, over 80% of them seen just once. V was pared by 2 bases and J by 4 bases, with 7 bases of the junction left unmatched. This CDR3 is 15 amino acids long. Per the germline V gene, CDR1 is MDHEN and CDR2 is SYDVKM. The sample consisted of peripheral blood, taken 28 days after the second dose of the MenACWY control vaccine. This TCR was recovered from an adult who received the MenACWY meningococcal vaccine as a control. The chain has TRBV28 and TRBJ1-2; 7 nucleotides agree with TRBD1. CDR3 bases: TGTGCCAGCAGTTTAAGGGGGCCCCGCGGCTATGGCTACACCTTC. Residues: CASSLRGPRGYGYTF.